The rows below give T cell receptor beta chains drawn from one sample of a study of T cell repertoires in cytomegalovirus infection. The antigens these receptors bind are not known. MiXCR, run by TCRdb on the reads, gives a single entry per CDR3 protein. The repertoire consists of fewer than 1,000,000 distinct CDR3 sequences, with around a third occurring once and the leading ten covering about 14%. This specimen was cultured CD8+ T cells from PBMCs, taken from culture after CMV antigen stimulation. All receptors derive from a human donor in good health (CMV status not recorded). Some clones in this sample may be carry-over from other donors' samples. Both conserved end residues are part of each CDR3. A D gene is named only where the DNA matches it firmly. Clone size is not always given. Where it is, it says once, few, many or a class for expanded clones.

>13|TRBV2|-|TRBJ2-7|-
TGTGCCAGCAGTGGAGTCGGCAGTTACGAGCAGTACTTC
CASSGVGSYEQYF
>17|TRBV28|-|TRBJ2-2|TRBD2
TGTGCCAGCACCCCGGGACTAGCTGAAAGGTCGAACGGGGAGCTGTTTTTT
CASTPGLAERSNGELFF
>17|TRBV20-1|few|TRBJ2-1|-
TGCAGTGCTATGGGGGACCTTTTAGCGGACCACTACAATGAGCAGTTCTTC
CSAMGDLLADHYNEQFF
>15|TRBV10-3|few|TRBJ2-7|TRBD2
TGTGCCATCAGTGAGCGACTAGCGGGGGAGTACGAGCAGTACTTC
CAISERLAGEYEQYF
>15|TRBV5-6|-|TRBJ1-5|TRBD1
TGTGCCAGCAGCTCCGGGACAGGGGTTATACAGCCCCAGCATTTT
CASSSGTGVIQPQHF
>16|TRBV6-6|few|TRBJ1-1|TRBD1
TGTGCCAGCAGTGTGGACAGGGGATTTTTGAACACTGAAGCTTTCTTT
CASSVDRGFLNTEAFF
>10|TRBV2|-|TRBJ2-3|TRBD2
TGTGCCTCCAGGGGCGGGGGGCCTAGTTTT
CASRGGGPSF
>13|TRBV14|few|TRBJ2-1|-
TGTGCCAGCAGTCCAATCCCCTACAATGAGCAGTTCTTC
CASSPIPYNEQFF
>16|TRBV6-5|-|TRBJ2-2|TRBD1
TGTGCCAGCAGTTATTCTACAGGGGGCGCGATCGGGGAGCTGTTTTTT
CASSYSTGGAIGELFF
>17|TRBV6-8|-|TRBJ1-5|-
TGTGCCAGCAGTTACTCGCCGTTTGGGAATAGCAATCAGCCCCAGCATTTT
CASSYSPFGNSNQPQHF
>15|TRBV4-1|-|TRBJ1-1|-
TGCGCCAGCAGCCCCCTCTCGGGAGAGAACACTGAAGCTTTCTTT
CASSPLSGENTEAFF
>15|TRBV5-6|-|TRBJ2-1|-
TGTGCCAGCAGCTTGGTATCCAACGGTTACAATGAGCAGTTCTTC
CASSLVSNGYNEQFF
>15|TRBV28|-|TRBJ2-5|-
TGTGCCAGCGTAACAGGACCGACCGCGGGCGAGACCCAGTACTTC
CASVTGPTAGETQYF
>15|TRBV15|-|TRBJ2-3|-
TGTGCCACCAGCAGACGGGGGGCCCCCACAGATACGCAGTATTTT
CATSRRGAPTDTQYF
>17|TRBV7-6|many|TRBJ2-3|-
TGTGCCAGCAGCTTAGTGGGCAGTCACAGGAGCACAGATACGCAGTATTTT
CASSLVGSHRSTDTQYF
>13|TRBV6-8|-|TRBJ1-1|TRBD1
TGTGCCAGGACAGGGTCGGGGAGCCCTGAAGCTTTCTTT
CARTGSGSPEAFF
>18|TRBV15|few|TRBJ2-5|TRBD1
TGTGCCACCAGCAGAAAGAACCCCCTCGGACAGGGAAAGTGGACCCAGTACTTC
CATSRKNPLGQGKWTQYF
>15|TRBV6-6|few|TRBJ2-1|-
TGTGCCAGTACCTGGTCCCAGGCCAACTACAATGAGCAGTTCTTC
CASTWSQANYNEQFF
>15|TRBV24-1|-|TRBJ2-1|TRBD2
TGTGCCACCAGTGCGGGACTAGCGCAGTACAATGAGCAGTTCTTC
CATSAGLAQYNEQFF
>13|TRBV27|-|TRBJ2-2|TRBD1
TGTGTCAGCAGACAGGGTTTTTCGGGGGAGCTGTTTTTT
CVSRQGFSGELFF
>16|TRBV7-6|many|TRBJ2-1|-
TGTGCCAGCAGCTTAGCAGGTGGGAGTCTTTCAGGGGAGCAGTTCTTC
CASSLAGGSLSGEQFF
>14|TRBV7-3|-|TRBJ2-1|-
TGTGCCAGCAGCTTCCTACAGGGACCCAATGAGCAGTTCTTC
CASSFLQGPNEQFF
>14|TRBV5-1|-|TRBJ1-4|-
TGCGCCAGCAGCTTGCGTTTAAGTAATGAAAAACTGTTTTTT
CASSLRLSNEKLFF
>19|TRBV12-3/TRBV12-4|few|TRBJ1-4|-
TGTGCCAGCAGTTTTCTCATCTGGACAAACGATTCCTCTAGGGAAAAACTGTTTTTT
CASSFLIWTNDSSREKLFF
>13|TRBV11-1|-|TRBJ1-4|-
TGTGCCAGCAGCCACACGGGGGATGAAAAACTGTTTTTT
CASSHTGDEKLFF
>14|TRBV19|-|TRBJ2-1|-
TGTGCCAGTAGTAGCGGGCGCGGGCGAAATGAGCAGTTCTTC
CASSSGRGRNEQFF
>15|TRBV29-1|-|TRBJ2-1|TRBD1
TGCAGCGTTGAAGCGGGACAGGGGATATACAATGAGCAGTTCTTC
CSVEAGQGIYNEQFF
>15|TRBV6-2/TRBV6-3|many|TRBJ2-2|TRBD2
TGTGCCAGCAGTTACTCGGGAGGGGACACCGGGGAGCTGTTTTTT
CASSYSGGDTGELFF
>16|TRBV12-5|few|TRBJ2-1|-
TGTGCTAGTGGTTTGGACCTCGACGGAAGATACAATGAGCAGTTCTTC
CASGLDLDGRYNEQFF
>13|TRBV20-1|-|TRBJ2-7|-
TGCAGTGCAGAAGGGACGCGGACCTACGAGCAGTACTTC
CSAEGTRTYEQYF
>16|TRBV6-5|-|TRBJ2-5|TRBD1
TGTGCCAGCAGTTACGCTGACAGGGGGAGCCAAGAGACCCAGTACTTC
CASSYADRGSQETQYF
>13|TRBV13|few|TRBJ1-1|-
TGTGCCAGCAGGGGACGGGTCTTCACTGAAGCTTTCTTT
CASRGRVFTEAFF
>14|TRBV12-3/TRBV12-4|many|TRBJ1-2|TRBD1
TGTGCCAGCAGTTTGGACAGGGGAGGGTATGGCTACACCTTC
CASSLDRGGYGYTF
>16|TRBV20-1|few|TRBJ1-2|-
TGCAGTGCTAGAGAGCCCGGGACCCGAGGGGGTTATGGCTACACCTTC
CSAREPGTRGGYGYTF
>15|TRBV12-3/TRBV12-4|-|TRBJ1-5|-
TGTGCCAGCAGTTTATGGGTAGGTAGCAATCAGCCCCAGCATTTT
CASSLWVGSNQPQHF
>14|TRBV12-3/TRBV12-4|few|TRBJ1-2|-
TGTGCCAGCAACCCTCCGTGGGACAACTATGGCTACACCTTC
CASNPPWDNYGYTF
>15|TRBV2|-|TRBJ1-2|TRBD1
TGTGCCAGCAGTGAGAGAGGGGGACAGGGTGATGGCTACACCTTC
CASSERGGQGDGYTF